This TCR beta chain originates from a study of cytomegalovirus exposure and HLA in healthy donors. Some clones are missing from TCRdb's copy, which holds only in-frame ones; the method was immunoSEQ multiplex PCR. Of more than 95,000 clones listed, 94% are singletons. As to this clone: Its antigen is not identified.

Points from the study as a whole: The study recorded 150 to 200 TCR beta chains that were cytomegalovirus-associated.

This CDR3 is built from 13 residues. CDR1 and CDR2 from the germline V gene are SNHLY and FYNNEI. V was shortened by 7 bases and J by 5 bases, with 15 bases between the two germline ends. The chain is built from TRBV2 and TRBJ2-7; tentatively, D is TRBD2 (7 bases). The receptor was isolated from a woman under 30 in good health and CMV-seronegative. The sample was PBMCs. The CDR3 loop is CASTRGGLDEQYF. CDR3 nucleotides: TGTGCCAGCACAAGGGGGGGGTTGGACGAGCAGTACTTC. The entire variable domain, with the rest obtained from reference TRBV2 and TRBJ2-7, is as follows: EPEVTQTPSHQVTQMGQEVILRCVPISNHLYFYWYRQILGQKVEFLVSFYNNEISEKSEIFDDQFSVERPDGSNFTLKIRSTKLEDSAMYFCASTRGGLDEQYFGPGTRLTVT.